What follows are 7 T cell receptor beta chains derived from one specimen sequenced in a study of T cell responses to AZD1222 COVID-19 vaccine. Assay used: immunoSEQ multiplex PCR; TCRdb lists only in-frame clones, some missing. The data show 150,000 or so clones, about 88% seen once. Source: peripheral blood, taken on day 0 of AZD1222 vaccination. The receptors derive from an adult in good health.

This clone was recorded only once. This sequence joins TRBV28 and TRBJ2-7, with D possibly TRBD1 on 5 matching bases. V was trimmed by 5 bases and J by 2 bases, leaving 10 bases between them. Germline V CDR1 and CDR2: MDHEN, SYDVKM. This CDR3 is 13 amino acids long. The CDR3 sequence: CASSPTGPYEQYF. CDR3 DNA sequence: TGTGCCAGCAGTCCCACAGGTCCCTACGAGCAGTACTTC.

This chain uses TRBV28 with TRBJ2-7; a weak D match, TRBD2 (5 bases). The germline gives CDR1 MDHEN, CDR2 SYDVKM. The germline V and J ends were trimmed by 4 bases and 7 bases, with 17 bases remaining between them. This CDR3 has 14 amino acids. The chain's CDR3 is CASSSRTALWEQYF. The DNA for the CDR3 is TGTGCCAGCAGTTCACGGACTGCCCTTTGGGAGCAGTACTTC.

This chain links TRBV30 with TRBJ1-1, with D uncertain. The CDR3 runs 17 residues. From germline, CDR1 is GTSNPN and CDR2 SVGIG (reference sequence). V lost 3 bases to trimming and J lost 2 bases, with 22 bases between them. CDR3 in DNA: TGTGCCTGGAGGAGGACCGCCCAGGTTCTATTAAACACTGAAGCTTTCTTT. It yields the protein CAWRRTAQVLLNTEAFF.

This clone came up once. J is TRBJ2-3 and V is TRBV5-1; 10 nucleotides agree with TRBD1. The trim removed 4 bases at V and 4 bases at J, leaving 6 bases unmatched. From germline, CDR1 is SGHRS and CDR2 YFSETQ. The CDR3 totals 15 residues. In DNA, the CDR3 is TGCGCCAGCAGCCCGGGACAGGGGATTCCAGATACGCAGTATTTT. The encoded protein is CASSPGQGIPDTQYF.

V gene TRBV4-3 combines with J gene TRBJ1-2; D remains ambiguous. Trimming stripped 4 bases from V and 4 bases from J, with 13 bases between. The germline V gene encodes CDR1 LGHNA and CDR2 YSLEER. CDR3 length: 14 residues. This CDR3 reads CASSREGTSYGYTF. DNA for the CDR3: TGCGCCAGCAGCCGAGAAGGAACCAGCTATGGCTACACCTTC.

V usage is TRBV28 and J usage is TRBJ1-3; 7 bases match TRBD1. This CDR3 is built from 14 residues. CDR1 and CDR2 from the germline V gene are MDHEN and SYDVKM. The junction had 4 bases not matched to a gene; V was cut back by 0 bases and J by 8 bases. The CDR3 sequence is CASSLWAGGHTIYF. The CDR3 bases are TGTGCCAGCAGTTTATGGGCAGGGGGGCACACCATATATTTT.

The CDR3 nucleotides are TGTGCCAGCAGTCCCCGGACACGTGGCTACACCTTC. It yields the protein CASSPRTRGYTF. The V gene is TRBV28, the J gene TRBJ1-2, with D possibly being TRBD1 (5 bases). V was cut by 5 bases and J by 7 bases, with 11 bases left in between. The germline V gene has CDR1 MDHEN and CDR2 SYDVKM. CDR3 length equals 12 residues.